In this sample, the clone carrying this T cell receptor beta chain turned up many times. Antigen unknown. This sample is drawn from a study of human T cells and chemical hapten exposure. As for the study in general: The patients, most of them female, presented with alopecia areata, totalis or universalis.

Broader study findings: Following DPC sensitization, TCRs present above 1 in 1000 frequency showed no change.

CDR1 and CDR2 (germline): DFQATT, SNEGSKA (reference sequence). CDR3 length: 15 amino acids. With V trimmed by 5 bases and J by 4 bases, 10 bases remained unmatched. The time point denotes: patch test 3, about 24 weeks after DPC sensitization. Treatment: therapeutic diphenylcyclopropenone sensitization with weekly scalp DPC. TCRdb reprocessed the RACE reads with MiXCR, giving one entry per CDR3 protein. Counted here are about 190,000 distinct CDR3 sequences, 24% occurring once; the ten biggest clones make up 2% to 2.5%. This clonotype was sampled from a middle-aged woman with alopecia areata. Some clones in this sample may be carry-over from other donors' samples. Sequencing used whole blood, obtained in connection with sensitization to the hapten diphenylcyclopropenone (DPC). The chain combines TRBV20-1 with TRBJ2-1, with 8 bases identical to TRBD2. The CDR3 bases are TGCAGTGCTGCCAGCGGGAGACGAGGGTACAATGAGCAGTTCTTC. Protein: CSAASGRRGYNEQFF.